This paragraph covers one T cell receptor beta chain sequence. This table comes from immunoSEQ multiplex PCR, and its TCRdb copy is limited to in-frame clones, with some not included. The repertoire includes hundreds of thousands of clones, around 89% of them detected once, and 0.0095% to 0.011% sits in the top ten. V dropped 2 bases and J dropped 5; count of bases not matched to a gene: 5. The CDR3 consists of 15 residues. Germline CDR1 and CDR2: SNHLY and FYNNEI. The sample comes from a study of shared T cell receptors in the human thymus. These sequences were also reported in another study, on human thymus T cells. That study adds: Resected material from corrective heart surgery provided the thymus tissue analysed. Blood and thymic repertoires both appeared biased in V and J gene usage.

The receptor was derived from a boy in the first two years of life with a congenital heart defect. The chain uses TRBV2 and TRBJ2-3, with 9 bases identical to TRBD2. Material: thymocytes. The chain's CDR3 is CASSERDSGRDTQYF. In nucleotides, the CDR3 is TGTGCCAGCAGTGAAAGGGATAGCGGGAGAGATACGCAGTATTTT. The whole variable domain, filled in from reference TRBV2 and TRBJ2-3, reads EPEVTQTPSHQVTQMGQEVILRCVPISNHLYFYWYRQILGQKVEFLVSFYNNEISEKSEIFDDQFSVERPDGSNFTLKIRSTKLEDSAMYFCASSERDSGRDTQYFGPGTRLTVL.